This is a list of T cell receptor beta chains from one sample in a study of control samples from healthy donors and cancer patients. Here immunoSEQ multiplex PCR was the method, and the copy in TCRdb shows in-frame clones only, minus some. The table has roughly 180,000 clones, more than 85% seen once. The sequencing input was blood. All receptors derive from a woman aged 40 to 55 in good health. CDR3s leave out the opening cysteine and the closing phenylalanine or tryptophan. D genes are given only for firm matches.

J gene: TRBJ2-1
V gene: TRBV7-2
D gene: NA
CDR3 protein: ASSFLSGINNEQF

J gene: TRBJ2-5
V gene: TRBV6-5
D gene: NA
CDR3 protein: ASRQDRRQETQY

J gene: TRBJ1-1
V gene: TRBV12-3/TRBV12-4
D gene: NA
CDR3 protein: ASSQASNTEAF

J gene: TRBJ2-2
V gene: TRBV7-9
D gene: NA
CDR3 protein: ASSPGLAGELF

J gene: TRBJ1-2
V gene: TRBV18
D gene: NA
CDR3 protein: ASSRGTGEGYT

J gene: TRBJ2-1
V gene: TRBV6-2/TRBV6-3
D gene: NA
CDR3 protein: ASSYSGRSYNEQF

J gene: TRBJ1-1
V gene: TRBV6-4
D gene: NA
CDR3 protein: ASSDSIGIHEAF

J gene: TRBJ2-1
V gene: TRBV5-5
D gene: TRBD1
CDR3 protein: ASSLSGTGYNEQF

J gene: TRBJ1-2
V gene: TRBV5-4
D gene: NA
CDR3 protein: ASRSERSVFYGYT

J gene: TRBJ1-4
V gene: TRBV7-6
D gene: NA
CDR3 protein: ASSSLRVGEDNEKLF

J gene: TRBJ2-3
V gene: TRBV3-1/TRBV3-2
D gene: NA
CDR3 protein: ASSQSRRADVGTDTQY

J gene: TRBJ1-5
V gene: TRBV24-1
D gene: NA
CDR3 protein: ATSDYTGTPNQPQH

J gene: TRBJ2-7
V gene: TRBV2
D gene: TRBD1
CDR3 protein: ASRVVGTGGEQY

J gene: TRBJ1-2
V gene: TRBV7-8
D gene: NA
CDR3 protein: ASSTPSPGGAGGSNGYT

J gene: TRBJ2-7
V gene: TRBV12-3/TRBV12-4
D gene: NA
CDR3 protein: ASSSSSSYEQY

J gene: TRBJ1-1
V gene: TRBV4-1
D gene: TRBD1
CDR3 protein: ASSQDSSGTGFTEAF

J gene: TRBJ2-5
V gene: TRBV5-6
D gene: TRBD2
CDR3 protein: ASSLGPSGGQETQY

J gene: TRBJ1-5
V gene: TRBV6-6
D gene: NA
CDR3 protein: ASNGPSNQPQH

J gene: TRBJ2-3
V gene: TRBV19
D gene: TRBD1
CDR3 protein: ASSIDVRTGADTQY

J gene: TRBJ2-5
V gene: TRBV6-6
D gene: NA
CDR3 protein: ASSHSGESETQY

J gene: TRBJ2-5
V gene: TRBV18
D gene: NA
CDR3 protein: ASSPQETQY

J gene: TRBJ2-7
V gene: TRBV7-8
D gene: NA
CDR3 protein: ASTPTEGPYEQY

J gene: TRBJ1-4
V gene: TRBV27
D gene: NA
CDR3 protein: ASSLSNVGWEKLF

J gene: TRBJ1-1
V gene: TRBV19
D gene: NA
CDR3 protein: ASWRGAEAF

J gene: TRBJ2-1
V gene: TRBV6-2/TRBV6-3
D gene: TRBD1
CDR3 protein: ASSYSQGAYNEQF

J gene: TRBJ1-4
V gene: TRBV4-1
D gene: TRBD1
CDR3 protein: ASSRRTGANEKLF

J gene: TRBJ2-3
V gene: TRBV10-3
D gene: NA
CDR3 protein: AISGGGGPDTQY

J gene: TRBJ2-1
V gene: TRBV24-1
D gene: NA
CDR3 protein: ATSDQQGNGEQF

J gene: TRBJ2-5
V gene: TRBV10-3
D gene: TRBD1
CDR3 protein: ATVQGASGETQY

J gene: TRBJ2-3
V gene: TRBV25-1
D gene: TRBD2
CDR3 protein: ASLSGGATY

J gene: TRBJ2-1
V gene: TRBV2
D gene: TRBD2
CDR3 protein: ASSVLRGADEQF

J gene: TRBJ2-3
V gene: TRBV12-3/TRBV12-4
D gene: NA
CDR3 protein: ASSSDPPFPQY

J gene: TRBJ1-2
V gene: TRBV19
D gene: TRBD1
CDR3 protein: ASSIAGTGSYGYT

J gene: TRBJ1-1
V gene: TRBV5-4
D gene: NA
CDR3 protein: ASSFGISEAF

J gene: TRBJ2-3
V gene: TRBV10-3
D gene: TRBD2
CDR3 protein: AIRLTSGGFTDTQY

J gene: TRBJ2-1
V gene: TRBV12-3/TRBV12-4
D gene: NA
CDR3 protein: ASNQQGGSEQF

J gene: TRBJ2-7
V gene: TRBV5-1
D gene: NA
CDR3 protein: ASSLGTISYEQY

J gene: TRBJ1-1
V gene: TRBV7-9
D gene: NA
CDR3 protein: ASSLGTSTEAF

J gene: TRBJ1-5
V gene: TRBV24-1
D gene: NA
CDR3 protein: ATSDLHREGNQPQH

J gene: TRBJ1-1
V gene: TRBV7-5
D gene: NA
CDR3 protein: VRSQTGDSEAF

J gene: TRBJ1-1
V gene: TRBV5-1
D gene: NA
CDR3 protein: ASSLAGENTEAF

J gene: TRBJ1-1
V gene: TRBV13
D gene: NA
CDR3 protein: ASSFETFGETEAF

J gene: TRBJ1-1
V gene: TRBV10-3
D gene: TRBD1
CDR3 protein: ATAVGQGALAF

J gene: TRBJ1-5
V gene: TRBV19
D gene: NA
CDR3 protein: ASTKDNNQPQH

J gene: TRBJ2-2
V gene: TRBV7-8
D gene: NA
CDR3 protein: ASSPNANTGELF

J gene: TRBJ2-5
V gene: TRBV29-1
D gene: TRBD2
CDR3 protein: SGFGTSGEETQY

J gene: TRBJ1-6
V gene: TRBV5-1
D gene: NA
CDR3 protein: ASSFTVQGDNSPLH

J gene: TRBJ1-2
V gene: TRBV11-2
D gene: NA
CDR3 protein: ASSPEDRLVWA

J gene: TRBJ1-4
V gene: TRBV6-2/TRBV6-3
D gene: TRBD1
CDR3 protein: ASSYETGGEKLF

J gene: TRBJ1-1
V gene: TRBV5-1
D gene: NA
CDR3 protein: ASTSSTGNTEAF

J gene: TRBJ1-3
V gene: TRBV10-3
D gene: TRBD1
CDR3 protein: AISETGGSGNTIY

J gene: TRBJ1-6
V gene: TRBV19
D gene: NA
CDR3 protein: ASSIGTNSPLH

J gene: TRBJ2-2
V gene: TRBV4-1
D gene: NA
CDR3 protein: ASSPRGRAGELF

J gene: TRBJ1-2
V gene: TRBV20-1
D gene: TRBD1
CDR3 protein: SASGTGPYGYT